The clone carrying this T cell receptor (beta chain) came up a few times. The record originates from a study of blood T cell repertoires in COVID-19. Study-level background: There were acute and convalescent COVID-19 samples, and they came from the United States, Italy and Spain. Sources were T cells, B-cell-depleted T cells, or PBMCs; the material itself was cDNA or gDNA.

The CDR3 contains 14 residues. Unmatched junction bases numbered 7, after V lost 4 bases and J lost 6 bases. The germline gives CDR1 SGHNT, CDR2 YYREEE (reference sequence). Per the original data handling: Reference gene primers were amplified, and this amplification served to estimate nucleated cell counts. Measured with immunoSEQ multiplex PCR; TCRdb has only the in-frame clones, and not every one. The V and J calls and clone size are taken from that table; D and trimming were inferred from the DNA. Found here are roughly 150,000 clones, approximately 84% of them singletons; the top ten hold roughly 6%.

The receptor's source is a woman in her thirties or forties with acute COVID-19. Input material: PBMCs or T cells enriched from blood (not recorded which). The gene calls are TRBV5-4 and TRBJ1-1; TRBD1 agrees at 9 bases. Here the CDR3 DNA reads TGTGCCAGCAGCCCCGACAGGGGGAGGGCTGAAGCTTTCTTT. It is translated as CASSPDRGRAEAFF.